Each of the 25 T cell receptor beta chains below was sequenced from the same sample in a study of blood T cell repertoires in COVID-19. Measured with immunoSEQ multiplex PCR; TCRdb has only the in-frame clones, and not every one. The table lists 240,000 or so clones, 70% to 85% of them singletons. The sequenced material came from peripheral blood. The receptors were sampled from a woman at least 80 years old with acute or convalescent COVID-19.

The gene calls are TRBV7-8 and TRBJ1-5; weak D call: TRBD1 (6 bases). V was clipped by 5 bases and J by 4 bases, with 12 bases between them. Germline lookup yields CDR1 SGHVS and CDR2 FQNEAQ. The CDR3 loop spans 14 amino acids. The CDR3 DNA is TGTGCCAGCAGCCGGGACATTACAAATCAGCCCCAGCATTTT. Translating gives CASSRDITNQPQHF. The entire variable domain, with the rest obtained from reference TRBV7-8 and TRBJ1-5, is as follows: GAGVSQSPRYKVAKRGQDVALRCDPISGHVSLFWYQQALGQGPEFLTYFQNEAQLDKSGLPSDRFFAERPEGSVSTLKIQRTQQEDSAVYLCASSRDITNQPQHFGDGTRLSIL.

The rearrangement uses TRBV6-1 and TRBJ2-3, with D uncertain. The germline gives CDR1 MNHNS, CDR2 SASEGT. V lost 0 bases and J 6 bases, leaving 7 bases between the germline ends. CDR3 size: 13 residues. This chain's CDR3 is CASSEASPDTQYF. As DNA, the CDR3 is TGTGCCAGCAGTGAAGCGAGTCCGGATACGCAGTATTTT.

The V call is TRBV9, the J call TRBJ1-2; 9 positions match TRBD1. Per the germline V gene, CDR1 is SGDLS and CDR2 is YYNGEE. V lost 3 bases and J lost 4; bases outside the gene matches: 7. There are 15 residues in the CDR3. DNA for the CDR3: TGTGCCAGCAGCGCGCTACAGGGGGCGGGCTATGGCTACACCTTC. Translated, it gives CASSALQGAGYGYTF.

CDR3 sequence (DNA): TGTGCCAGCAGCTTTTCAGGGGCCGCAAATGAGCAGTTCTTC. This codes for CASSFSGAANEQFF. The chain uses TRBV7-3 and TRBJ2-1; D might be TRBD1 (6 bases). Between the trimmed V and J ends, which lost 3 bases and 7 bases, there was a span of 13 bases. Germline lookup yields CDR1 SGHTA and CDR2 FQGTGA. There are 14 residues in the CDR3.

This chain uses TRBV18 with TRBJ1-5; 8 nucleotides align to TRBD1. The germline V gene has CDR1 KGHSH and CDR2 LQKENI. This CDR3 spans 14 amino acids. The junction had 5 bases not matched to a gene; V was cut back by 3 bases and J by 7 bases. DNA for the CDR3: TGTGCCAGCTCACCGACAGGGGTGGGACAGCCCCAGCATTTT. It codes for CASSPTGVGQPQHF.

Turning to this clone: The sample holds other DNA sequences that translate to the same CDR3. The rearrangement joins TRBV28 to TRBJ2-2; 11 bases are a match to TRBD1. V gave up 2 bases and J gave up 2 bases; unmatched junction bases: 1. The germline V gene encodes CDR1 MDHEN and CDR2 SYDVKM. This CDR3 spans 16 amino acids. The CDR3 spells CASSLRTGGNTGELFF. In nucleotides, the CDR3 is TGTGCCAGCAGTTTACGGACAGGGGGCAACACCGGGGAGCTGTTTTTT.

Written as DNA, the CDR3 is TGTGCCAGCAGTGAAGCAGCGGGGGGGCGGGATACGCAGTATTTT. Translating it yields CASSEAAGGRDTQYF. V and J are TRBV2 and TRBJ2-3, with 10 nucleotides matching TRBD2. The CDR3 loop spans 15 amino acids. J gave up 6 bases and V 0 bases, and 3 bases lay outside the gene matches. The germline V gene encodes CDR1 SNHLY and CDR2 FYNNEI.

This chain connects TRBV27 to TRBJ1-1, with unresolved D. V was trimmed by 5 bases and J by 0 bases, leaving 10 bases between them. There are 14 residues in the CDR3. The V gene's germline CDR1 is MNHEY and CDR2 SMNVEV (reference sequence). The DNA for the CDR3 is TGTGCCAGCAGTCTGAGAGATATGAACACTGAAGCTTTCTTT. Protein: CASSLRDMNTEAFF.

The chain recombines TRBV19 with TRBJ1-6; D gene uncertain. The length of the CDR3 is 15 residues. Germline V gene lookup returns CDR1 LNHDA and CDR2 SQIVND (reference sequence). V was shortened by 5 bases and J by 10 bases, with 18 bases between the two germline ends. DNA of the CDR3: TGTGCCAGTAGTCGTCGGGAAACCGGGCAGTCACCCCTCCACTTT. It specifies CASSRRETGQSPLHF.

The CDR3 is CASSSGGAGETQYF. The CDR3 DNA is TGTGCCAGTAGTAGCGGGGGGGCCGGAGAGACCCAGTACTTC. V is TRBV19 and J is TRBJ2-5; 9 nucleotides line up with TRBD2. Losses at the gene ends were 4 bases for V and 4 bases for J; bases not matched to a gene: 4. Germline V CDR1 and CDR2: LNHDA, SQIVND (reference sequence). This CDR3 has 14 amino acids.

The V call is TRBV7-2, the J call TRBJ2-7; possible D gene TRBD1, 6 bases. Between the trimmed V and J ends, which lost 1 base and 6 bases, there was a span of 13 bases. Germline loops: CDR1 SGHTA, CDR2 FQGNSA. This CDR3 region has 14 residues. The CDR3 here is CASSLDRVSPEQYF. The CDR3 region has the DNA TGTGCCAGCAGCTTAGACAGGGTGTCTCCCGAGCAGTACTTC.

This sequence joins TRBV12-5 and TRBJ2-7; D might be TRBD1 (7 bases). This CDR3 spans 15 amino acids. Trimming took off 4 bases at V and 4 bases at J, with 17 bases between the two ends. Germline loops: CDR1 LGHNT, CDR2 FRNRAP. The CDR3 nucleotides read TGTGCTAGTGGTTGGGGACAGCCGGGGGTTTACGAGCAGTACTTC. Its translation is CASGWGQPGVYEQYF.

DNA for the CDR3: TGTGCCAGCAGCCCTACAGGGGGAAGGAATCAGCCCCAGCATTTT. This translates into CASSPTGGRNQPQHF. The chain joins TRBV9 to TRBJ1-5, with 8 bases fitting TRBD1. Germline trimming cut 4 bases from V and 4 bases from J; bases unmatched to any gene: 7. The CDR3 consists of 15 residues. Germline V gene lookup returns CDR1 SGDLS and CDR2 YYNGEE.

The gene calls are TRBV28 and TRBJ1-5, with D uncertain. The CDR3 is 15 residues long. CDR1 is MDHEN, CDR2 SYDVKM, per germline. Trimming took 7 bases from V and 7 from J, leaving 20 bases between them. The CDR3: CASKRWSQQGQPQHF. In DNA, the CDR3 is TGTGCCAGCAAGAGATGGAGCCAGCAAGGACAGCCCCAGCATTTT.

The V call is TRBV10-3, the J call TRBJ1-2; TRBD1 agrees at 11 bases. The CDR3 sequence is 16 residues long. Germline values: CDR1 ENHRY, CDR2 SYGVKD. V was pared by 2 bases and J by 8 bases, with 10 bases of the junction left unmatched. The CDR3: CAISEPQAGQGVGYTF. For the CDR3, the DNA is TGTGCCATCAGTGAGCCTCAGGCGGGACAGGGGGTCGGCTACACCTTC.

V and J are TRBV5-6 and TRBJ1-5; D perhaps matches TRBD1 (6 bases). Germline assignment: CDR1 SGHDT and CDR2 YYEEEE. Trimming cost V 5 bases and J 0 bases, with 9 bases left between them. The CDR3 is 14 amino acids. The CDR3 reads CASSLGGSNQPQHF. The CDR3 DNA reads as TGTGCCAGCAGTTTAGGGGGTAGCAATCAGCCCCAGCATTTT.

The chain is built from TRBV6-1 and TRBJ1-2; D ambiguous. Germline CDR1 and CDR2: MNHNS and SASEGT. The V end lost 3 bases, the J end lost 4 bases, and 9 bases lay between the germline ends. The CDR3 is 13 amino acids. DNA for the CDR3: TGTGCCAGCAGTGAGTGGGCAGTCTATGGCTACACCTTC. This codes for CASSEWAVYGYTF.

The CDR3 is CASSLGNAGQGTAEQFF. The CDR3 DNA is TGTGCCAGCAGCTTAGGGAACGCGGGACAGGGAACCGCTGAGCAGTTCTTC. The chain carries TRBV11-3 and TRBJ2-1, with 9 bases matching TRBD1. From germline, CDR1 is SGHNT and CDR2 YENEEA. This CDR3 contains 17 residues. V trimming: 1 base; J trimming: 9 bases; junction bases outside the gene matches: 13.

This chain joins TRBV5-4 and TRBJ1-4, with 8 bases aligning to TRBD1. CDR1 and CDR2 from the germline V gene are SGHNT and YYREEE (reference sequence). Unmatched junction bases numbered 9, after V lost 5 bases and J lost 3 bases. This CDR3 is built from 16 residues. The CDR3 bases are TGTGCCAGCAGTACCGACAGGGGTGGCCCTAATGAAAAACTGTTTTTT. This encodes CASSTDRGGPNEKLFF.

The chain joins TRBV5-1 to TRBJ2-7; TRBD2 matches at 8 bases. Trimming took 0 bases from V and 0 from J; bases not matched to a gene: 5. Looked up from germline, CDR1 is SGHRS and CDR2 is YFSETQ. This CDR3 spans 16 amino acids. The CDR3 sequence is CASSLASSGASYEQYF. The CDR3 DNA reads as TGCGCCAGCAGCTTGGCGAGTAGCGGGGCCTCCTACGAGCAGTACTTC.

The gene calls are TRBV9 and TRBJ2-2; D may be TRBD2 (5 bases). Between the trimmed V and J ends, which lost 0 bases and 2 bases, there was a span of 17 bases. The germline V gene encodes CDR1 SGDLS and CDR2 YYNGEE. This CDR3 has 18 residues. The CDR3 reads CASSVAADSGGNTGELFF. Here the CDR3 DNA reads TGTGCCAGCAGCGTAGCAGCGGACTCCGGAGGCAACACCGGGGAGCTGTTTTTT. Full variable domain (remainder filled in from reference TRBV9 and TRBJ2-2): DSGVTQTPKHLITATGQRVTLRCSPRSGDLSVYWYQQSLDQGLQFLIQYYNGEERAKGNILERFSAQQFPDLHSELNLSSLELGDSALYFCASSVAADSGGNTGELFFGEGSRLTVL.

The CDR3 DNA is TGTGCCAGCTCACCACAGGGGGCGCGAACAGATACGCAGTATTTT. Protein product: CASSPQGARTDTQYF. V usage is TRBV18 and J usage is TRBJ2-3; 7 positions match TRBD1. Trimming at V came to 1 base and at J to 3 bases, leaving 4 bases not matched to a gene. Germline V gives CDR1 KGHSH, CDR2 LQKENI. CDR3 length: 15 residues.

The rearrangement joins TRBV19 to TRBJ1-4; no clear D gene. Germline V gives CDR1 LNHDA, CDR2 SQIVND (reference sequence). V was trimmed by 10 bases and J by 3 bases, leaving 15 bases between them. The CDR3 length is 14 residues. Written as DNA, the CDR3 is TGTGCCACCTCTAGGAGAGTAGCTAATGAAAAACTGTTTTTT. Translation gives CATSRRVANEKLFF.

The rearrangement uses TRBV28 and TRBJ2-4; 8 bases fit TRBD2. CDR1 MDHEN and CDR2 SYDVKM come from the germline V gene. V shed 8 bases and J 8 bases; nucleotides not matched to a gene: 2. The CDR3 sequence is 11 residues long. CDR3 loop: CASREGDIQYF. The CDR3 DNA is TGTGCCAGCCGGGAGGGGGACATTCAGTACTTC.

The chain links TRBV7-2 to TRBJ1-4, with no clear D. Germline V CDR1 and CDR2: SGHTA, FQGNSA. With 4 bases removed from V and 4 bases from J, the gap between germline ends came to 16 bases. The CDR3 spans 16 residues. This CDR3 is CASSSQPGSSNEKLFF. The CDR3 nucleotides read TGTGCCAGCAGCTCGCAACCGGGGTCGAGTAATGAAAAACTGTTTTTT.